This is a list of T cell receptor beta chains from one sample in a study of T cells in Graves' hyperthyroidism and ophthalmopathy. A single record per CDR3 protein comes from TCRdb applying MiXCR to the multiplex PCR reads. There are some 800,000 distinct CDR3 sequences in the sample; around 39% occur only once, and approximately 8.7% lies in the top ten. The sequencing input was blood. The source of these receptors is a young man with Graves' hyperthyroidism. The CDR3 runs from the conserved cysteine through the conserved F or W. D genes are given only for firm matches. Only part of the rows carry a size: once, few, many, or a class if the clone is expanded.

j_gene | abundance | d_gene | v_gene | CDR3aa | CDR3nt
TRBJ2-2 | few | . | TRBV15 | CATSRLGAGELFF | TGTGCCACCAGCAGATTGGGGGCCGGGGAGCTGTTTTTT
TRBJ1-1 | few | . | TRBV7-2 | CASSFKGIPTEAFF | TGTGCCAGCAGCTTCAAGGGTATCCCCACTGAAGCTTTCTTT
TRBJ1-5 | few | . | TRBV10-3 | CASSWTLGAQPQHF | TGTGCCAGCAGTTGGACTCTGGGGGCCCAGCCCCAGCATTTT
TRBJ2-7 | few | TRBD1 | TRBV25-1 | CASSISQGARHEQYF | TGTGCCAGCAGTATCTCACAGGGGGCGCGCCACGAGCAGTACTTC
TRBJ2-2 | few | . | TRBV29-1 | CSAGGGELFF | TGCAGCGCTGGGGGCGGGGAGCTGTTTTTT
TRBJ1-5 | . | . | TRBV2 | CASSERDKYNQPQHF | TGTGCCAGCAGTGAAAGGGACAAATACAATCAGCCCCAGCATTTT
TRBJ2-3 | . | . | TRBV7-2 | CASSRAGPQYF | TGTGCCAGCAGTCGAGCTGGTCCGCAGTATTTT
TRBJ1-4 | many | . | TRBV2 | CASSGQARGEKLFF | TGTGCCAGCAGTGGACAAGCACGAGGCGAAAAACTGTTTTTT
TRBJ2-7 | . | TRBD1 | TRBV2 | CASSEGRGQVGEQYF | TGTGCCAGCAGTGAAGGACGGGGACAGGTTGGCGAGCAGTACTTC
TRBJ1-1 | many | . | TRBV7-9 | CASSGDYPLPFF | TGTGCCAGCAGCGGTGATTATCCCCTTCCTTTCTTT
TRBJ1-5 | . | . | TRBV19 | CASSMDNSYGQPQHF | TGTGCCAGTAGTATGGACAACAGTTACGGGCAGCCCCAGCATTTT
TRBJ1-2 | . | TRBD1 | TRBV19 | CASSTPGTGGVFDGYTF | TGTGCCAGTAGTACCCCGGGGACAGGGGGCGTTTTTGATGGCTACACCTTC
TRBJ1-1 | many | . | TRBV6-5 | CASIRDTEAFF | TGTGCCAGCATAAGGGACACTGAAGCTTTCTTT
TRBJ1-1 | many | . | TRBV2 | CASNLAIDTEAFF | TGTGCCAGCAACCTGGCGATAGACACTGAAGCTTTCTTT
TRBJ2-7 | many | . | TRBV15 | CATSRDMSNEQYF | TGTGCCACCAGCAGAGATATGAGCAACGAGCAGTACTTC
TRBJ1-2 | . | . | TRBV20-1 | CSARDWDYGYTF | TGCAGTGCTAGAGATTGGGATTATGGCTACACCTTC
TRBJ2-7 | few | . | TRBV7-9 | CASSFGRGILADTYEQYF | TGTGCCAGCAGCTTCGGAAGGGGTATACTAGCAGATACCTACGAGCAGTACTTC
TRBJ1-1 | many | . | TRBV29-1 | CSVEGRGDEAFF | TGCAGCGTTGAGGGTCGGGGAGATGAAGCTTTCTTT
TRBJ1-1 | many | TRBD1 | TRBV7-9 | CASSTGTGDTEAFF | TGTGCCAGCAGCACCGGGACAGGGGACACTGAAGCTTTCTTT
TRBJ1-5 | . | . | TRBV5-8 | CASSWDTRSNQPQHF | TGTGCCAGCAGTTGGGACACACGTAGCAATCAGCCCCAGCATTTT
TRBJ2-2 | many | TRBD1 | TRBV7-9 | CASSLTGANTGELFF | TGTGCCAGCAGCTTGACAGGGGCGAACACCGGGGAGCTGTTTTTT
TRBJ1-2 | . | . | TRBV7-8 | CASSPPQGLGNYGYTF | TGTGCCAGCAGCCCTCCACAGGGACTGGGTAACTATGGCTACACCTTC